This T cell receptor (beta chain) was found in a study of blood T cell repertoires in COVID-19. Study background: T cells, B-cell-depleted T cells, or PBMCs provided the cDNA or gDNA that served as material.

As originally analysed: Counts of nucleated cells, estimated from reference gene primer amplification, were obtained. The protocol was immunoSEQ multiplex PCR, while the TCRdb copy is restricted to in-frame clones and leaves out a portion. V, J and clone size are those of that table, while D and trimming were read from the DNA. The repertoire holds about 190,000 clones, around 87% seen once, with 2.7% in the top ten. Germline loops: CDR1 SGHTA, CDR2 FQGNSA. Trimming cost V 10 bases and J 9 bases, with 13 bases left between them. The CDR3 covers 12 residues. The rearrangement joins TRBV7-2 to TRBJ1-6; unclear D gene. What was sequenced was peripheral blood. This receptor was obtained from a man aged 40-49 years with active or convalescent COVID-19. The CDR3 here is CAIGPSGSPLHF. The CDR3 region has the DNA TGTGCCATCGGCCCCTCGGGTTCACCCCTCCACTTT.